A single sample gave rise to the 6 T cell receptor beta chains below, sequenced in a study of radiation and T cells in renal cell carcinoma. The assay was immunoSEQ multiplex PCR, and TCRdb's table has in-frame clones only and misses some. In the table there are tens of thousands of clones, approximately 83% of which are singletons. Described time point: baseline pretreatment blood. The treatment is: 15 Gy SBRT to primary tumor, nephrectomy 4 weeks later. The sample was blood, taken from a patient whose treatment included radiotherapy and nephrectomy. Source of these receptors: a man aged 60-69 years with renal cell carcinoma.

V usage is TRBV10-3 and J usage is TRBJ1-1; possible D gene TRBD1, 6 bases. V gave up 7 bases and J gave up 1 base, with 13 bases separating them. The CDR3 covers 14 residues. Germline loops: CDR1 ENHRY, CDR2 SYGVKD. CDR3 loop: CAITSAGANTEAFF. CDR3 nucleotides: TGTGCCATCACCAGCGCAGGGGCGAACACTGAAGCTTTCTTT.

The chain couples TRBV10-3 to TRBJ2-1, with 15 bases matching TRBD2. V shed 0 bases, J shed 2 bases, and the junction held 5 bases outside the gene matches. The germline V gene encodes CDR1 ENHRY and CDR2 SYGVKD. The CDR3 spans 19 residues. The CDR3 DNA reads as TGTGCCATCAGTGAGTCGGGACTAGCGGGAGGCCCCCCCTACAATGAGCAGTTCTTC. Translating gives CAISESGLAGGPPYNEQFF.

The chain is built from TRBV28 and TRBJ1-5; 10 bases map to TRBD1. The CDR3 runs 15 residues. V trimming: 5 bases; J trimming: 7 bases; junction bases outside the gene matches: 8. Germline CDR1 MDHEN, CDR2 SYDVKM. The CDR3 sequence: CASSPLDRGRQPQHF. As DNA, the CDR3 is TGTGCCAGCAGTCCCCTAGACAGGGGGCGGCAGCCCCAGCATTTT.

This chain joins TRBV7-2 and TRBJ1-2, with no clear D. From germline, CDR1 is SGHTA and CDR2 FQGNSA. The V gene lost 1 base and the J gene lost 2 bases, with 17 bases spanning the gap. The CDR3 sequence is 17 residues long. The CDR3 DNA follows: TGTGCCAGCAGCTTAGATCTCGTGTGGGCGCGGAACTATGGCTACACCTTC. It is translated as CASSLDLVWARNYGYTF. Looking up the rest from reference TRBV7-2 and TRBJ1-2 gives the full variable domain: GAGVSQSPSNKVTEKGKDVELRCDPISGHTALYWYRQSLGQGLEFLIYFQGNSAPDKSGLPSDRFSAERTGGSVSTLTIQRTQQEDSAVYLCASSLDLVWARNYGYTFGSGTRLTVV.

The chain carries TRBV27 and TRBJ1-3, with a possible D match to TRBD1 (6 bases). Trimming stripped 6 bases from V and 4 bases from J, with 16 bases between. Germline CDR1 reads MNHEY; CDR2 reads SMNVEV (reference sequence). CDR3 size: 15 residues. The CDR3, as DNA: TGTGCCAGCAGGGAGAACAGGGCCACCGGAAACACCATATATTTT. Amino acid sequence: CASRENRATGNTIYF.

The rearrangement uses TRBV10-2 and TRBJ2-3; 10 bases line up with TRBD2. Unmatched junction bases numbered 14, after V lost 0 bases and J lost 2 bases. The germline CDR1 and CDR2 sequences are WSHSY and SAAADI. This CDR3 is built from 20 residues. As DNA, the CDR3 is TGCGCCAGCAGTGAGTCCTTCAGCGGGAGGGCCCGTTTCCCCACAGATACGCAGTATTTT. Its translation is CASSESFSGRARFPTDTQYF.